This is a list of T cell receptor beta chains from one sample in a study of T cell responses to AZD1222 COVID-19 vaccine. TCRdb's copy holds only in-frame clones and misses some; the assay was immunoSEQ multiplex PCR. This sample has 150,000 to 200,000 clones, with 90% to 95% found just once. Sequenced material: peripheral blood, taken on day 0 of AZD1222 vaccination. These receptor sequences come from an adult in good health. The CDR3 runs from the conserved cysteine through the conserved F or W. The order of the fields is CDR3 DNA, CDR3 protein, clone size, V gene, D gene, J gene. The D gene is left open where the match is weak. A clone size is listed for some rows: how often the clone was seen (once, few, many), or a class if it is expanded.

TGTGCCAGCTCGAGGACTAGCGGGAACTACGAGCAGTACTTC,CASSRTSGNYEQYF,.,TRBV18,TRBD2,TRBJ2-7
TGTGCCATCAGTGACAGCCTTGGGGGGGAGAGTGAAAAACTGTTTTTT,CAISDSLGGESEKLFF,.,TRBV10-3,.,TRBJ1-4
TGTGCCAGCAGGTCAAGTTCTGCAACTAATGAAAAACTGTTTTTT,CASRSSSATNEKLFF,.,TRBV2,.,TRBJ1-4
TGTGCCAGCAGCTTAGCGTCTACGACAGGGAGTTTGCAGACCCAGTACTTC,CASSLASTTGSLQTQYF,.,TRBV7-9,TRBD1,TRBJ2-5
TGCGCCAGCAGTCGGACACCCCGGGCCCCAGAGACCCAGTACTTC,CASSRTPRAPETQYF,.,TRBV10-2,.,TRBJ2-5
TGTGCCAGCAGTTTACTCCAGGGAAACACCATATATTTT,CASSLLQGNTIYF,once,TRBV12-3/TRBV12-4,.,TRBJ1-3
TGTGCCAGCACCGACAGGGGCGCTAGCACAGATACGCAGTATTTT,CASTDRGASTDTQYF,.,TRBV6-5,TRBD1,TRBJ2-3
TGTGCCAGCGGGCAGACCCTTAGCTCCTATAATTCACCCCTCCACTTT,CASGQTLSSYNSPLHF,.,TRBV2,.,TRBJ1-6
TGTGCCAGCACACACGATCATCAGCCCCAGCATTTT,CASTHDHQPQHF,.,TRBV12-3/TRBV12-4,.,TRBJ1-5
TGCGCCAGCAGCCGGCAATTGGGCACTGAAGCTTTCTTT,CASSRQLGTEAFF,.,TRBV4-1,.,TRBJ1-1
TGCGCCAGCAGCTTGTGGGGACGAGAGACCCAGTACTTC,CASSLWGRETQYF,.,TRBV5-1,.,TRBJ2-5
TGTGCCAGCAGCTTAGGGCCGCTACGTAATTCACCCCTCCACTTT,CASSLGPLRNSPLHF,.,TRBV7-6,.,TRBJ1-6
TGTGCCAGCAGCTTGGCCGTCCGACGGATGAACACTGAAGCTTTCTTT,CASSLAVRRMNTEAFF,.,TRBV5-6,.,TRBJ1-1
TGTGCCAGCAGCCTGGGGCGGGGGATGAATGAGCAGTTCTTC,CASSLGRGMNEQFF,.,TRBV3-1/TRBV3-2,TRBD2,TRBJ2-1
TGTGCCAGCAGCCAACGACTAGCGGGGGGCCGAGACTCCTACAATGAGCAGTTCTTC,CASSQRLAGGRDSYNEQFF,.,TRBV4-2,TRBD2,TRBJ2-1
TGTGCCGGGTCGACAGGGGATTGGACTGAAGCTTTCTTT,CAGSTGDWTEAFF,.,TRBV30,TRBD1,TRBJ1-1
TGTGCCAGCAGTGAAACGCGGGACCGCTGGGGCTACACCTTC,CASSETRDRWGYTF,.,TRBV6-1,.,TRBJ1-2
TGTGCCAGCAGTCTACGGACAGAGGCCAATGAGCAGTTCTTC,CASSLRTEANEQFF,.,TRBV6-5,.,TRBJ2-1
TGTGCCAGCAGCCCCCCCCTAGTAGGGGGTAGTAGCAATCAGCCCCAGCATTTT,CASSPPLVGGSSNQPQHF,once,TRBV7-2,.,TRBJ1-5
TGTGCCAGCAGCTTAGATACCCAATCTTACGAGCAGTACTTC,CASSLDTQSYEQYF,.,TRBV11-3,.,TRBJ2-7
TGTGCCAGCTCACCGACCTCAGGACAGGAGGAAAACTATGGCTACACCTTC,CASSPTSGQEENYGYTF,once,TRBV18,TRBD1,TRBJ1-2
TGTGCCAGCAGCCCCACGTGGGGTAATGAAAAACTGTTTTTT,CASSPTWGNEKLFF,.,TRBV5-8,.,TRBJ1-4
TGTGCCTCGCTCGGTACAGAAGTTTATGGCTACACCTTC,CASLGTEVYGYTF,.,TRBV6-5,.,TRBJ1-2
TGTGCCAGCTCGGGTGAAGCGGGGGAGTGGGGTACGCAGTATTTT,CASSGEAGEWGTQYF,.,TRBV5-6,TRBD2,TRBJ2-3
TGTGCCAGCAGTTTGTTTACCGGGACAGGACACGGCGTTCAGCCCCAGCATTTT,CASSLFTGTGHGVQPQHF,.,TRBV28,TRBD1,TRBJ1-5
TGTGCCAGCAGCCAAGATCTTTTTGTCTACGAGCAGTACTTC,CASSQDLFVYEQYF,.,TRBV3-1/TRBV3-2,.,TRBJ2-7
TGTGCCAGCAGGAACAGGGATTCGAACACTGAAGCTTTCTTT,CASRNRDSNTEAFF,.,TRBV5-6,.,TRBJ1-1
TGCAGTGCTAGTCCCTTCACCCTAGCGGGTGGGAGGGAGACCCAGTACTTC,CSASPFTLAGGRETQYF,.,TRBV20-1,TRBD2,TRBJ2-5